This passage covers 24 T cell receptor beta chains from one sample sequenced in a study of blood T cell repertoires in COVID-19 (dated by TCRdb to about 2020). Library preparation employed the immunoSEQ multiplex PCR assay. TCRdb provides this immuneACCESS table in a form limited to in-frame rearrangements. Some clones are lacking; in checked studies, under half of them reflect an unresolved V gene, and why the rest are absent is not known. Recorded for this sample are some 50,000 clones; around 86% of them occurred a single time. Over 4.5% of the sample goes to the ten largest clones. The sample consisted of peripheral blood. The receptors stem from a man aged 40-55 years with active COVID-19.

This clone was seen only once. The rearrangement links TRBV30 to TRBJ2-7; the D gene is possibly TRBD1 (5 bases). In germline, CDR1 is GTSNPN, CDR2 SVGIG (reference sequence). CDR3 length equals 14 residues. V was pared by 2 bases and J by 3 bases, with 14 bases between. The CDR3 nucleotides are TGTGCCTGGAGTACAATGGGGCGGAACTACGAGCAGTACTTC. This gives the protein CAWSTMGRNYEQYF.

The V gene is TRBV30, the J gene TRBJ1-3; the D is unclear. This CDR3 has 14 residues. Germline CDR1 and CDR2: GTSNPN and SVGIG (reference sequence). V shed 4 bases and J shed 4 bases, with 14 bases lying between them. The CDR3 nucleotides are TGTGCCTGGAACGTCGGTATCTCAGGAAACACCATATATTTT. It encodes CAWNVGISGNTIYF.

This chain joins TRBV18 and TRBJ2-4; D possibly corresponds to TRBD2 (5 bases). The CDR3 has 18 residues. Looked up from germline, CDR1 is KGHSH and CDR2 is LQKENI. The V end was cut by 8 bases, the J end by 0 bases, with 23 bases between. The CDR3 sequence: CASLRIRGNGSAKNIQYF. Here the CDR3 DNA reads TGTGCCAGCCTTCGGATAAGAGGGAATGGGTCAGCCAAAAACATTCAGTACTTC.

The chain joins TRBV5-1 to TRBJ2-7; 9 bases agree with TRBD2. Germline trimming cut 2 bases from V and 0 bases from J; bases unmatched to any gene: 3. CDR3 size: 15 residues. Germline V lookup: CDR1 SGHRS, CDR2 YFSETQ. CDR3 sequence: CASSLFSGSSYEQYF. The CDR3, as DNA: TGCGCCAGCAGCTTATTTAGCGGGAGCTCCTACGAGCAGTACTTC.

This chain uses TRBV11-2 with TRBJ2-3, with 10 bases identical to TRBD2. The CDR3 loop spans 15 amino acids. V dropped 8 bases and J dropped 0; count of bases not matched to a gene: 5. CDR1 is SGHAT and CDR2 is FQNNGV in the germline V gene. Here the CDR3 DNA reads TGTGCCAGCCATAGGACTAGCGGAAGCACAGATACGCAGTATTTT. Protein product: CASHRTSGSTDTQYF.

The chain uses TRBV11-2 and TRBJ1-2; D unresolved. Germline lookup yields CDR1 SGHAT and CDR2 FQNNGV. V was shortened by 8 bases and J by 0 bases, with 13 bases between the two germline ends. The CDR3 is 14 residues long. In DNA, the CDR3 is TGTGCCAGCCGGGTCCCTTATTCTAACTATGGCTACACCTTC. This gives the protein CASRVPYSNYGYTF.

This rearrangement joins TRBV4-1 to TRBJ2-7; D is unresolved. V was clipped by 4 bases and J by 0 bases, with 7 bases between them. This CDR3 comprises 13 residues. Germline V gene lookup returns CDR1 MGHRA and CDR2 YSYEKL. The CDR3 DNA reads as TGCGCCAGCAGCCCCGGGTCCTCCTACGAGCAGTACTTC. This sequence encodes CASSPGSSYEQYF.

The chain carries TRBV2 and TRBJ2-7; 8 nucleotides align to TRBD2. The ends lost 5 bases at V and 4 bases at J; junction bases unmatched: 10. CDR3 size: 15 residues. In germline, CDR1 is SNHLY, CDR2 FYNNEI. In nucleotides, the CDR3 is TGTGCCAGCAGTCAAGGGTCGGGAGGGATTTACGAGCAGTACTTC. This sequence encodes CASSQGSGGIYEQYF.

The chain couples TRBV30 to TRBJ2-1; D remains unclear. The CDR3 has 16 amino acids. Germline V gene sequence: CDR1 GTSNPN, CDR2 SVGIG (reference sequence). Trimming pared 0 bases from V and 1 base from J, leaving 13 bases between. The CDR3 loop is CAWSVLGPFSYNEQFF. CDR3 bases: TGTGCCTGGAGTGTACTGGGCCCGTTTTCCTACAATGAGCAGTTCTTC.

The rearrangement joins TRBV2 to TRBJ1-1; D not resolved. CDR1 is SNHLY and CDR2 is FYNNEI in the germline V gene. V was pared by 4 bases and J by 8 bases, with 23 bases between. The CDR3 runs to 16 residues. The CDR3 region is CASSGTRESSVGEAFF. The CDR3 DNA reads TGTGCCAGCAGTGGTACTCGCGAAAGCTCCGTCGGGGAAGCTTTCTTT.

The genes are TRBV28 and TRBJ1-5; TRBD1 is a possible D gene (6 bases). Germline CDR1 is MDHEN and CDR2 is SYDVKM. The CDR3 is 15 amino acids. V lost 5 bases and J lost 0, with 11 bases in between. The CDR3 loop is CASSQDSYSNQPQHF. The CDR3 bases are TGTGCCAGCAGTCAGGACAGTTATAGCAATCAGCCCCAGCATTTT.

This clone was recorded once. The chain combines TRBV12-3 or TRBV12-4 with TRBJ2-7; the match to TRBD1 covers 7 bases. With V trimmed by 5 bases and J by 4 bases, 2 bases remained unmatched. The CDR3 length is 12 residues. The CDR3 DNA follows: TGTGCCAGCAGTGGGGACAGATACGAGCAGTACTTC. Amino acids: CASSGDRYEQYF.

The V call is TRBV19, the J call TRBJ1-2; 7 positions agree with TRBD1. The J segment lost 6 bases and the V segment lost 10 bases, leaving 23 bases of the junction unmatched. In germline, CDR1 is LNHDA, CDR2 SQIVND (reference sequence). The CDR3 length is 17 residues. CDR3 protein: CAISDRAWIDSLDGYTF. CDR3 DNA: TGTGCCATTTCCGACAGGGCGTGGATCGATAGCTTGGATGGCTACACCTTC.

J is TRBJ1-2 and V is TRBV15; the D is unclear. The CDR3 extends over 20 amino acids. V lost 0 bases and J 5 bases, leaving 28 bases between the germline ends. CDR1 and CDR2 (germline): LNHNV, YYDKDF (reference sequence). CDR3 sequence: CATSRDKRALGALARYGYTF. The CDR3 nucleotides read TGTGCCACCAGCAGAGATAAAAGGGCTTTAGGCGCCTTAGCGCGGTATGGCTACACCTTC.

The rearrangement joins TRBV5-8 to TRBJ1-5; D possibly corresponds to TRBD1 (6 bases). Trimming shortened V by 4 bases and J by 0 bases, and 14 bases separated the two germline ends. This CDR3 has 16 residues. The germline V gene has CDR1 SGHTS and CDR2 YDEGEE. For the CDR3, the DNA is TGTGCCAGCAGCCAACCGACAGGATATAGCAATCAGCCCCAGCATTTT. Its protein product is CASSQPTGYSNQPQHF.

The chain has TRBV18 and TRBJ1-6; D is unclear. The CDR3 is 15 residues long. Between the trimmed V and J ends, which lost 2 bases and 6 bases, there was a span of 11 bases. The V gene's germline CDR1 is KGHSH and CDR2 LQKENI. The CDR3 loop reads CASSPASSGNSPLHF. CDR3 DNA: TGTGCCAGCTCACCAGCGAGTTCGGGTAATTCACCCCTCCACTTT.

The chain combines TRBV18 with TRBJ2-1, with 15 positions matching TRBD2. Trimming cost V 4 bases and J 8 bases; bases outside gene matches: 3. From germline, CDR1 is KGHSH and CDR2 LQKENI. This CDR3 region has 15 residues. CDR3 region: CASSQGLAGGDEQFF. DNA of the CDR3: TGTGCCAGCTCACAGGGACTAGCGGGAGGCGATGAGCAGTTCTTC. The full variable domain, its missing parts supplied by reference TRBV18 and TRBJ2-1, is NAGVMQNPRHLVRRRGQEARLRCSPMKGHSHVYWYRQLPEEGLKFMVYLQKENIIDESGMPKERFSAEFPKEGPSILRIQQVVRGDSAAYFCASSQGLAGGDEQFFGPGTRLTVL.

The chain is built from TRBV7-2 and TRBJ1-4; D remains ambiguous. The CDR3 length is 14 residues. V was clipped by 4 bases and J by 7 bases, with 13 bases between them. Germline V gene data show CDR1 as SGHTA and CDR2 as FQGNSA. This CDR3 reads CASSSGRIGEKLFF. The DNA of the CDR3 is TGTGCCAGCAGCTCTGGCAGGATCGGTGAAAAACTGTTTTTT.

This chain joins TRBV9 and TRBJ2-7, with 9 positions matching TRBD2. V lost 3 bases and J lost 2; bases outside the gene matches: 6. Germline V gene lookup returns CDR1 SGDLS and CDR2 YYNGEE. The CDR3 consists of 15 residues. The CDR3 region is CASSEAGGRTYEQYF. CDR3 DNA: TGTGCCAGCAGCGAAGCGGGGGGTCGAACCTACGAGCAGTACTTC.

V gene TRBV2 combines with J gene TRBJ2-5; D might be TRBD2 (6 bases). Deletions cut 10 bases from V and 2 bases from J, with 23 bases between. The CDR3 contains 16 residues. Germline CDR1 and CDR2: SNHLY and FYNNEI. Here the CDR3 reads CATGVGSRSGQETQYF. In nucleotides, the CDR3 is TGTGCCACCGGGGTTGGGAGCCGAAGCGGGCAAGAGACCCAGTACTTC.

This chain links TRBV7-9 with TRBJ1-1; 8 positions agree with TRBD1. The CDR3 sequence is 14 residues long. The germline V gene has CDR1 SEHNR and CDR2 FQNEAQ (reference sequence). With 7 bases clipped from V and 4 bases from J, the junction kept 8 bases outside the gene matches. The CDR3 bases are TGTGCCAGCAACACACAGGGGGGGACCACTGAAGCTTTCTTT. It codes for CASNTQGGTTEAFF.

Only one count was recorded for this clone. This chain uses TRBV9 with TRBJ1-3; 9 nucleotides match TRBD1. V shed 4 bases and J 1 base; nucleotides not matched to a gene: 6. Per germline, CDR1 SGDLS and CDR2 YYNGEE. The CDR3 extends over 16 amino acids. Here the CDR3 reads CASSPWDRESGNTIYF. CDR3 nucleotide sequence: TGTGCCAGCAGCCCCTGGGACAGGGAGTCTGGAAACACCATATATTTT.

This chain links TRBV30 with TRBJ1-1; 9 positions agree with TRBD1. Germline CDR1 reads GTSNPN; CDR2 reads SVGIG (reference sequence). J was trimmed by 6 bases and V by 5 bases; bases with no gene match: 1. The CDR3 extends over 11 amino acids. The CDR3, as DNA: TGTGCCTGGCGGACAGGGGCTGAAGCTTTCTTT. As protein: CAWRTGAEAFF.

The chain has TRBV9 and TRBJ2-6; D gene ambiguous. The V end was cut by 3 bases, the J end by 0 bases, with 4 bases between. The CDR3 runs 14 residues. CDR1 is SGDLS and CDR2 is YYNGEE in the germline V gene. CDR3 coding DNA: TGTGCCAGCAGCGCAGACTCTGGGGCCAACGTCCTGACTTTC. This codes for CASSADSGANVLTF.